The rows below give T cell receptor beta chains drawn from one sample of a study of shared clonotypes between healthy human individuals. Sequencing was performed with immunoSEQ multiplex PCR; in TCRdb, only in-frame clones are kept and a portion is missing. Of 2,500,000 or so clones in the sample, roughly nine tenths are singletons; the top ten hold roughly 0.13%. Specimen: naive CD4+ T cells sorted from blood. The receptors here all came from a young man in good health. CDR3s include the opening cysteine and the closing phenylalanine or tryptophan. Each record gives: clone size, J gene, CDR3 length, D gene, V gene, CDR3 protein, CDR3 DNA. The D gene is left open where the match is weak. Rows may omit the clone size; those that give it use once, few, many or a size class.

clone size: NA
J gene: TRBJ1-2
CDR3 length: 14
D gene: TRBD1
V gene: TRBV30
CDR3 protein: CALSRDRGPYGYTF
CDR3 DNA: TGTGCCCTATCCCGGGACAGGGGGCCCTATGGCTACACCTTC

clone size: NA
J gene: TRBJ1-2
CDR3 length: 13
D gene: NA
V gene: TRBV6-1
CDR3 protein: CASTSRSEGGYTF
CDR3 DNA: TGTGCCAGCACCTCCCGATCAGAAGGGGGCTACACCTTC

clone size: NA
J gene: TRBJ2-1
CDR3 length: 13
D gene: NA
V gene: TRBV7-8
CDR3 protein: CASSLGRNNEQFF
CDR3 DNA: TGTGCCAGCAGCTTGGGACGGAACAATGAGCAGTTCTTC

clone size: once
J gene: TRBJ2-5
CDR3 length: 11
D gene: NA
V gene: TRBV9
CDR3 protein: CASSRGETQYF
CDR3 DNA: TGTGCCAGCAGCAGAGGGGAGACCCAGTACTTC

clone size: NA
J gene: TRBJ1-1
CDR3 length: 13
D gene: TRBD1
V gene: TRBV7-9
CDR3 protein: CASSLRDRGLAFF
CDR3 DNA: TGTGCCAGCAGCTTACGGGACAGGGGCTTAGCTTTCTTT

clone size: NA
J gene: TRBJ1-5
CDR3 length: 14
D gene: NA
V gene: TRBV30
CDR3 protein: CASKRQATNQPQHF
CDR3 DNA: TGTGCCTCAAAACGACAGGCGACCAATCAGCCCCAGCATTTT

clone size: NA
J gene: TRBJ2-5
CDR3 length: 11
D gene: NA
V gene: TRBV28
CDR3 protein: CASTGRETQYF
CDR3 DNA: TGTGCCAGCACTGGGCGCGAGACCCAGTACTTC

clone size: NA
J gene: TRBJ2-3
CDR3 length: 15
D gene: TRBD2
V gene: TRBV7-9
CDR3 protein: CASSSSGGASDTQYF
CDR3 DNA: TGTGCCAGCAGCTCTAGCGGGGGGGCGTCGGATACGCAGTATTTT

clone size: NA
J gene: TRBJ1-1
CDR3 length: 13
D gene: NA
V gene: TRBV7-2
CDR3 protein: CASSLGGPTEAFF
CDR3 DNA: TGTGCCAGCAGCTTAGGGGGCCCCACTGAAGCTTTCTTT

clone size: NA
J gene: TRBJ2-2
CDR3 length: 15
D gene: TRBD2
V gene: TRBV11-3
CDR3 protein: CASSLTSGKAGELFF
CDR3 DNA: TGTGCCAGCAGCTTAACTAGCGGGAAAGCCGGGGAGCTGTTTTTT

clone size: NA
J gene: TRBJ1-1
CDR3 length: 11
D gene: NA
V gene: TRBV6-5
CDR3 protein: CASSYSGEAFF
CDR3 DNA: TGTGCCAGCAGTTACTCTGGGGAAGCTTTCTTT

clone size: NA
J gene: TRBJ2-7
CDR3 length: 16
D gene: NA
V gene: TRBV5-1
CDR3 protein: CASSLFGDRAPYEQYF
CDR3 DNA: TGCGCCAGCAGCTTGTTCGGGGACCGAGCCCCCTACGAGCAGTACTTC

clone size: NA
J gene: TRBJ1-6
CDR3 length: 15
D gene: TRBD1
V gene: TRBV27
CDR3 protein: CATRRETGAASPLHF
CDR3 DNA: TGTGCCACTCGTCGGGAGACAGGGGCTGCCTCACCCCTCCACTTT

clone size: NA
J gene: TRBJ2-1
CDR3 length: 15
D gene: TRBD2
V gene: TRBV12-5
CDR3 protein: CASGLVLAGGREQFF
CDR3 DNA: TGTGCTAGTGGTTTGGTACTCGCGGGAGGACGGGAGCAGTTCTTC

clone size: NA
J gene: TRBJ2-3
CDR3 length: 14
D gene: NA
V gene: TRBV6-5
CDR3 protein: CASSPTPDRDTQYF
CDR3 DNA: TGTGCCAGCAGTCCCACCCCTGATAGAGATACGCAGTATTTT

clone size: NA
J gene: TRBJ2-5
CDR3 length: 15
D gene: NA
V gene: TRBV5-6
CDR3 protein: CASSLRGPTQETQYF
CDR3 DNA: TGTGCCAGCAGCTTGCGGGGACCTACCCAAGAGACCCAGTACTTC

clone size: NA
J gene: TRBJ1-1
CDR3 length: 15
D gene: NA
V gene: TRBV7-9
CDR3 protein: CASSSWGRGGTEAFF
CDR3 DNA: TGTGCCAGCAGCTCCTGGGGCAGGGGAGGCACTGAAGCTTTCTTT

clone size: NA
J gene: TRBJ1-4
CDR3 length: 14
D gene: NA
V gene: TRBV5-1
CDR3 protein: CASSRGQPNEKLFF
CDR3 DNA: TGCGCCAGCAGCCGAGGACAGCCTAATGAAAAACTGTTTTTT

clone size: NA
J gene: TRBJ2-5
CDR3 length: 15
D gene: NA
V gene: TRBV2
CDR3 protein: CASTGHSPAGETQYF
CDR3 DNA: TGTGCCAGCACTGGACACAGCCCCGCGGGAGAGACCCAGTACTTC

clone size: NA
J gene: TRBJ2-7
CDR3 length: 15
D gene: TRBD1
V gene: TRBV5-1
CDR3 protein: CASSLGDRGQGEQYF
CDR3 DNA: TGCGCCAGCAGCTTGGGGGACAGGGGGCAAGGCGAGCAGTACTTC

clone size: NA
J gene: TRBJ2-2
CDR3 length: 16
D gene: NA
V gene: TRBV18
CDR3 protein: CASSPLGAVNTGELFF
CDR3 DNA: TGTGCCAGCTCACCACTCGGAGCGGTGAACACCGGGGAGCTGTTTTTT